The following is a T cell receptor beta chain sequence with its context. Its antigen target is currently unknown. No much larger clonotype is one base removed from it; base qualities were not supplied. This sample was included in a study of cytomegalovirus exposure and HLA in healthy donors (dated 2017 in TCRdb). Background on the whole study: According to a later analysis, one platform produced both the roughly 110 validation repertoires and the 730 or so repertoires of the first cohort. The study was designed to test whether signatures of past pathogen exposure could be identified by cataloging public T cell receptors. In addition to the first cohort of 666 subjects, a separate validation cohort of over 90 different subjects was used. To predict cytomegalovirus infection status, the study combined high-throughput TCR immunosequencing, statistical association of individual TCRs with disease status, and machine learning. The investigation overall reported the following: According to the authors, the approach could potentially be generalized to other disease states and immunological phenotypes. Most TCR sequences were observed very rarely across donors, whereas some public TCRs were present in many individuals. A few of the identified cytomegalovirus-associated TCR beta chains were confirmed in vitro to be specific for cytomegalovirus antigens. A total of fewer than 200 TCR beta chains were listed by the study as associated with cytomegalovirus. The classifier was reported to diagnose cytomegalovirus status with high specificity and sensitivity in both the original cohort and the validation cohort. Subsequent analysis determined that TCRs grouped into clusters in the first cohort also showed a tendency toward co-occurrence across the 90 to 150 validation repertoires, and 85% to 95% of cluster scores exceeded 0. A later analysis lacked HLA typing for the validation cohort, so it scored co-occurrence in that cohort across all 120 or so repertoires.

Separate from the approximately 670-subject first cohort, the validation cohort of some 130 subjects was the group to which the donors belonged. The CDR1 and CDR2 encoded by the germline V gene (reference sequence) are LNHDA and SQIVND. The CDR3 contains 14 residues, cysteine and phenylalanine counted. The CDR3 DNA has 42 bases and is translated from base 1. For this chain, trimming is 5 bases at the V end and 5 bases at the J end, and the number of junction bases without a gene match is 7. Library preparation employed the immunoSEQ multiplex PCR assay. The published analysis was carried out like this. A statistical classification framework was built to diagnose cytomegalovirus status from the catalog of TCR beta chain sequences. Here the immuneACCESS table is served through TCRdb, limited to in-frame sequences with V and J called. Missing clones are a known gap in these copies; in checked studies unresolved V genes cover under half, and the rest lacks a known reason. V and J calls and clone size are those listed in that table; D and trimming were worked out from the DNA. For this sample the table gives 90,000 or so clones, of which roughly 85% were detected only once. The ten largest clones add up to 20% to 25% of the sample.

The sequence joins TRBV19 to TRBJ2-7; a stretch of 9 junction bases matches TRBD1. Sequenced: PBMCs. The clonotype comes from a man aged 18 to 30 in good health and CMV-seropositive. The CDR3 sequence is CASSFPGQGNEQYF. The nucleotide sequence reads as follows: TGTGCCAGTAGTTTCCCGGGACAGGGTAACGAGCAGTACTTC.